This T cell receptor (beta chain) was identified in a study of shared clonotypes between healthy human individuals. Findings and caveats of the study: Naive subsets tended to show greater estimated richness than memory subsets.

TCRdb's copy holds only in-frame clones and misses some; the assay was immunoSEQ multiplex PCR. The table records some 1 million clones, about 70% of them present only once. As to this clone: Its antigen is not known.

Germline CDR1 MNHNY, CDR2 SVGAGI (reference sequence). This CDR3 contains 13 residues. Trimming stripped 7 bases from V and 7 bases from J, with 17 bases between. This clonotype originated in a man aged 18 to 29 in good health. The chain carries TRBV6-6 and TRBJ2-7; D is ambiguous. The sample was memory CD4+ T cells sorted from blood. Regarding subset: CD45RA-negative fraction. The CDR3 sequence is CASIERQKSEQYF. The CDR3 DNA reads TGTGCCAGCATCGAGAGGCAAAAAAGTGAGCAGTACTTC.